Below are 23 T cell receptor beta chains sequenced from a single sample in a study of radiation and T cells in renal cell carcinoma. Noted time point: blood 4 weeks post-SBRT, at nephrectomy. Described treatment: 15 Gy SBRT to primary tumor, nephrectomy 4 weeks later. Assay: immunoSEQ multiplex PCR; the TCRdb copy retains only in-frame clones and omits some. Of 75,000 to 95,000 clones in the sample, around 81% were seen once. Material: blood, obtained from a patient whose treatment included radiotherapy and nephrectomy. The source of these receptors is a man aged 50 or older with renal cell carcinoma.

The rearrangement joins TRBV9 to TRBJ2-5; 8 bases line up with TRBD2. Germline trimming cut 2 bases from V and 5 bases from J; bases unmatched to any gene: 8. The CDR3 runs 15 residues. Per germline, CDR1 SGDLS and CDR2 YYNGEE. CDR3 sequence: CASSVGAGVWETQYF. The DNA for the CDR3 is TGTGCCAGCAGCGTCGGAGCGGGAGTATGGGAGACCCAGTACTTC.

V and J are TRBV6-1 and TRBJ1-4, with D possibly TRBD1 on 5 matching bases. The V gene's germline CDR1 is MNHNS and CDR2 SASEGT. The CDR3 sequence is 15 residues long. The ends were cut back, 5 bases at V and 4 bases at J, with 14 bases in the middle. Here the CDR3 reads CASSRQGILNEKLFF. DNA for the CDR3: TGTGCCAGCAGTCGCCAGGGTATCCTTAATGAAAAACTGTTTTTT.

V and J are TRBV30 and TRBJ1-6, with 11 bases aligning to TRBD1. The CDR3 runs 16 residues. Germline CDR1 reads GTSNPN; CDR2 reads SVGIG (reference sequence). The ends lost 4 bases at V and 6 bases at J; junction bases unmatched: 8. The CDR3 nucleotides read TGTGCCTGGAAGGCGCGGGACAGGGGGTTTAATTCACCCCTCCACTTT. This gives the protein CAWKARDRGFNSPLHF.

The V and J genes are TRBV6-4 and TRBJ1-1; D call uncertain. Trimming removed 2 bases from V and 5 bases from J, with 9 bases in between. The germline V gene encodes CDR1 MRHNA and CDR2 SNTAGT. The CDR3 spans 13 residues. CDR3 in amino acids: CASSDEEGTEAFF. CDR3 sequence (DNA): TGTGCCAGCAGTGACGAGGAAGGGACTGAAGCTTTCTTT.

The gene calls are TRBV5-1 and TRBJ2-2, with 9 bases identical to TRBD1. The CDR3 has 13 residues. Losses at the gene ends were 0 bases for V and 10 bases for J; bases not matched to a gene: 1. CDR1 is SGHRS, CDR2 YFSETQ, per germline. CDR3 amino acids: CASSLGDRAELFF. In nucleotides, the CDR3 is TGCGCCAGCAGCTTGGGGGACAGGGCGGAGCTGTTTTTT.

This clone appeared a single time. The rearrangement uses TRBV30 and TRBJ1-6, with D uncertain. Trimming shortened V by 2 bases and J by 5 bases, and 13 bases separated the two germline ends. Germline V gene sequence: CDR1 GTSNPN, CDR2 SVGIG (reference sequence). The CDR3 extends over 15 amino acids. DNA of the CDR3: TGTGCCTGGAGTCCGGGCCCTCCCGATAATTCACCCCTCCACTTT. This gives the protein CAWSPGPPDNSPLHF. Filled out from reference TRBV30 and TRBJ1-6, the complete variable domain reads SQTIHQWPATLVQPVGSPLSLECTVEGTSNPNLYWYRQAAGRGLQLLFYSVGIGQISSEVPQNLSASRPQDRQFILSSKKLLLSDSGFYLCAWSPGPPDNSPLHFGNGTRLTVT.

In this sample, this clone turned up a few times. The V call is TRBV5-1, the J call TRBJ2-3, with 7 bases identical to TRBD1. The CDR3 covers 16 residues. Trimming removed 4 bases from V and 5 bases from J; junction bases left unmatched: 13. Germline V lookup: CDR1 SGHRS, CDR2 YFSETQ. CDR3 in amino acids: CASSNNGQVAGDTQYF. The CDR3 DNA is TGCGCCAGCAGCAACAACGGACAGGTCGCGGGAGATACGCAGTATTTT.

This clone occurred once. The CDR3 nucleotides are TGCGCCAGCAGCTTGGTAGCGGGAGTCGGTAATGAGCAGTTCTTC. This encodes CASSLVAGVGNEQFF. V is TRBV5-1 and J is TRBJ2-1, with 9 bases that match TRBD2. CDR1 and CDR2 from the germline V gene are SGHRS and YFSETQ. This CDR3 has 15 amino acids. V shed 0 bases, J shed 7 bases, and the junction held 5 bases outside the gene matches.

In regard to this clone: The limits of the CDR3 on the DNA are not certain, so only TCRdb's listed CDR3 is given. CDR3 amino acids: CASSLETATPGSCFF. This chain links TRBV5-1 with TRBJ2-2. Germline values: CDR1 SGHRS, CDR2 YFSETQ. 15 amino acids form the CDR3, both terminal residues included.

The CDR3 protein is CASSLGGIDEKLFF. The CDR3 nucleotides read TGTGCCAGCAGCTTGGGGGGGATTGATGAAAAACTGTTTTTT. This rearrangement joins TRBV7-5 to TRBJ1-4. TRBV7-5 is annotated as a pseudogene. The CDR3 consists of 14 residues.

This sequence joins TRBV6-5 and TRBJ1-2; D is undetermined. Per the germline V gene, CDR1 is MNHEY and CDR2 is SVGAGI. The V end was cut by 1 base, the J end by 3 bases, with 9 bases between. The CDR3 has 14 residues. CDR3 sequence: CASSYYAGDYGYTF. CDR3 nucleotides: TGTGCCAGCAGTTACTATGCAGGAGACTATGGCTACACCTTC.

The rearrangement uses TRBV2 and TRBJ2-5; the D is unclear. Germline CDR1 SNHLY, CDR2 FYNNEI. Trimming removed 5 bases at V and 0 bases at J, with 1 base between. This CDR3 is built from 11 residues. CDR3 region: CASSNQETQYF. The CDR3 region has the DNA TGTGCCAGCAGTAACCAAGAGACCCAGTACTTC.

The table lists this clone with a count of one. The genes are TRBV30 and TRBJ2-3; 9 bases map to TRBD1. CDR3 length equals 14 residues. Germline V gives CDR1 GTSNPN, CDR2 SVGIG (reference sequence). The V and J ends lost 5 bases and 0 bases, in that order; junction bases with no gene match: 3. The CDR3 DNA sequence: TGTGCCTGGGAGGACAGGGGTAGCACAGATACGCAGTATTTT. This sequence encodes CAWEDRGSTDTQYF.

The chain combines TRBV11-1 with TRBJ2-3; possibly TRBD2 for D (6 bases). CDR1 and CDR2 from the germline V gene are SGHAT and FQDESV (reference sequence). CDR3 length: 15 amino acids. The V end was cut by 4 bases, the J end by 6 bases, with 17 bases between. In DNA, the CDR3 is TGTGCCAGCAGCTCTGTTGGCCGGGGGAGCGATACGCAGTATTTT. It codes for CASSSVGRGSDTQYF. The full variable domain, with the rest looked up from reference TRBV11-1 and TRBJ2-3, is EAEVAQSPRYKITEKSQAVAFWCDPISGHATLYWYRQILGQGPELLVQFQDESVVDDSQLPKDRFSAERLKGVDSTLKIQPAELGDSAMYLCASSSVGRGSDTQYFGPGTRLTVL.

This clone has a handful of counts. This chain connects TRBV2 to TRBJ2-7, with D tentatively TRBD1 or TRBD2 (5 bases each). Germline lookup yields CDR1 SNHLY and CDR2 FYNNEI. The V end lost 6 bases, the J end lost 1 base, and 13 bases lay between the germline ends. The CDR3 has 14 residues. CDR3 sequence (DNA): TGTGCCAGCAGGTGGCAGGGAGAATCCTACGAGCAGTACTTC. It is translated as CASRWQGESYEQYF.

This clone appeared a single time. The chain has TRBV30 and TRBJ1-5; 7 bases match TRBD1. The junction had 8 bases not matched to a gene; V was cut back by 3 bases and J by 3 bases. CDR1 and CDR2 (germline): GTSNPN, SVGIG (reference sequence). This CDR3 has 15 amino acids. The CDR3 DNA reads as TGTGCCTGGAGGGCCGGGACAGCTATCAATCAGCCCCAGCATTTT. This translates into CAWRAGTAINQPQHF.

V is TRBV7-9 and J is TRBJ1-2, with unresolved D. CDR1 is SEHNR, CDR2 FQNEAQ, per germline (reference sequence). The ends were cut back, 5 bases at V and 6 bases at J, with 13 bases in the middle. This CDR3 has 13 residues. The CDR3, as DNA: TGTGCCAGCAGCCTCACAGCGACTGATGGCTACACCTTC. This encodes CASSLTATDGYTF.

This chain links TRBV5-1 with TRBJ2-3, with D possibly being TRBD2 (5 bases). There are 14 residues in the CDR3. Germline-derived CDR1 and CDR2 are SGHRS and YFSETQ. Trimming shortened V by 4 bases and J by 8 bases, and 17 bases separated the two germline ends. CDR3 residues: CASSEGDRAATQYF. The CDR3, as DNA: TGCGCCAGCAGCGAGGGAGACCGGGCAGCTACGCAGTATTTT.

The chain employs TRBV4-2 and TRBJ2-6; D not resolved. In germline, CDR1 is LGHNA, CDR2 YNFKEQ. The V and J ends lost 4 bases and 1 base respectively, with 8 bases between them. The length of the CDR3 is 15 residues. The CDR3: CASSRKFSGANVLTF. In nucleotides, the CDR3 is TGTGCCAGCAGCCGGAAGTTTTCTGGGGCCAACGTCCTGACTTTC.

The CDR3 DNA sequence: TGTGCCAGCAGAGAAATGGGGCAGGGCAGCAATCAGCCCCAGCATTTT. Amino acids: CASREMGQGSNQPQHF. The chain combines TRBV27 with TRBJ1-5; D might be TRBD1 (5 bases). CDR1 and CDR2 (germline): MNHEY, SMNVEV (reference sequence). Between the trimmed V and J ends, which lost 6 bases and 1 base, there was a span of 16 bases. The CDR3 runs 16 residues.

The genes are TRBV19 and TRBJ1-1, with TRBD1 as a possible D gene (6 bases). CDR1 is LNHDA and CDR2 is SQIVND in the germline V gene (reference sequence). The V and J ends lost 6 bases and 0 bases respectively, with 11 bases between them. This CDR3 has 14 residues. CDR3 region: CASRHRALNTEAFF. The CDR3, as DNA: TGTGCCAGTAGACACAGGGCCCTGAACACTGAAGCTTTCTTT.

This clone has just a few counts. The rearrangement links TRBV19 to TRBJ1-1, with 7 bases identical to TRBD1. There are 14 residues in the CDR3. Germline V gene lookup returns CDR1 LNHDA and CDR2 SQIVND (reference sequence). V was pared by 3 bases and J by 4 bases, with 5 bases of the junction left unmatched. CDR3 nucleotide sequence: TGTGCCAGTAGTATTCGACAGGGTAGCACTGAAGCTTTCTTT. Amino acid sequence: CASSIRQGSTEAFF.

The CDR3 loop reads CASSISGVFTEAFF. The CDR3 DNA reads as TGTGCCAGTAGTATTTCAGGGGTGTTCACTGAAGCTTTCTTT. The gene calls are TRBV19 and TRBJ1-1, with a possible D match to TRBD1 (6 bases). Per germline, CDR1 LNHDA and CDR2 SQIVND (reference sequence). This CDR3 region has 14 residues. Trimming removed 3 bases at V and 4 bases at J, with 12 bases between.